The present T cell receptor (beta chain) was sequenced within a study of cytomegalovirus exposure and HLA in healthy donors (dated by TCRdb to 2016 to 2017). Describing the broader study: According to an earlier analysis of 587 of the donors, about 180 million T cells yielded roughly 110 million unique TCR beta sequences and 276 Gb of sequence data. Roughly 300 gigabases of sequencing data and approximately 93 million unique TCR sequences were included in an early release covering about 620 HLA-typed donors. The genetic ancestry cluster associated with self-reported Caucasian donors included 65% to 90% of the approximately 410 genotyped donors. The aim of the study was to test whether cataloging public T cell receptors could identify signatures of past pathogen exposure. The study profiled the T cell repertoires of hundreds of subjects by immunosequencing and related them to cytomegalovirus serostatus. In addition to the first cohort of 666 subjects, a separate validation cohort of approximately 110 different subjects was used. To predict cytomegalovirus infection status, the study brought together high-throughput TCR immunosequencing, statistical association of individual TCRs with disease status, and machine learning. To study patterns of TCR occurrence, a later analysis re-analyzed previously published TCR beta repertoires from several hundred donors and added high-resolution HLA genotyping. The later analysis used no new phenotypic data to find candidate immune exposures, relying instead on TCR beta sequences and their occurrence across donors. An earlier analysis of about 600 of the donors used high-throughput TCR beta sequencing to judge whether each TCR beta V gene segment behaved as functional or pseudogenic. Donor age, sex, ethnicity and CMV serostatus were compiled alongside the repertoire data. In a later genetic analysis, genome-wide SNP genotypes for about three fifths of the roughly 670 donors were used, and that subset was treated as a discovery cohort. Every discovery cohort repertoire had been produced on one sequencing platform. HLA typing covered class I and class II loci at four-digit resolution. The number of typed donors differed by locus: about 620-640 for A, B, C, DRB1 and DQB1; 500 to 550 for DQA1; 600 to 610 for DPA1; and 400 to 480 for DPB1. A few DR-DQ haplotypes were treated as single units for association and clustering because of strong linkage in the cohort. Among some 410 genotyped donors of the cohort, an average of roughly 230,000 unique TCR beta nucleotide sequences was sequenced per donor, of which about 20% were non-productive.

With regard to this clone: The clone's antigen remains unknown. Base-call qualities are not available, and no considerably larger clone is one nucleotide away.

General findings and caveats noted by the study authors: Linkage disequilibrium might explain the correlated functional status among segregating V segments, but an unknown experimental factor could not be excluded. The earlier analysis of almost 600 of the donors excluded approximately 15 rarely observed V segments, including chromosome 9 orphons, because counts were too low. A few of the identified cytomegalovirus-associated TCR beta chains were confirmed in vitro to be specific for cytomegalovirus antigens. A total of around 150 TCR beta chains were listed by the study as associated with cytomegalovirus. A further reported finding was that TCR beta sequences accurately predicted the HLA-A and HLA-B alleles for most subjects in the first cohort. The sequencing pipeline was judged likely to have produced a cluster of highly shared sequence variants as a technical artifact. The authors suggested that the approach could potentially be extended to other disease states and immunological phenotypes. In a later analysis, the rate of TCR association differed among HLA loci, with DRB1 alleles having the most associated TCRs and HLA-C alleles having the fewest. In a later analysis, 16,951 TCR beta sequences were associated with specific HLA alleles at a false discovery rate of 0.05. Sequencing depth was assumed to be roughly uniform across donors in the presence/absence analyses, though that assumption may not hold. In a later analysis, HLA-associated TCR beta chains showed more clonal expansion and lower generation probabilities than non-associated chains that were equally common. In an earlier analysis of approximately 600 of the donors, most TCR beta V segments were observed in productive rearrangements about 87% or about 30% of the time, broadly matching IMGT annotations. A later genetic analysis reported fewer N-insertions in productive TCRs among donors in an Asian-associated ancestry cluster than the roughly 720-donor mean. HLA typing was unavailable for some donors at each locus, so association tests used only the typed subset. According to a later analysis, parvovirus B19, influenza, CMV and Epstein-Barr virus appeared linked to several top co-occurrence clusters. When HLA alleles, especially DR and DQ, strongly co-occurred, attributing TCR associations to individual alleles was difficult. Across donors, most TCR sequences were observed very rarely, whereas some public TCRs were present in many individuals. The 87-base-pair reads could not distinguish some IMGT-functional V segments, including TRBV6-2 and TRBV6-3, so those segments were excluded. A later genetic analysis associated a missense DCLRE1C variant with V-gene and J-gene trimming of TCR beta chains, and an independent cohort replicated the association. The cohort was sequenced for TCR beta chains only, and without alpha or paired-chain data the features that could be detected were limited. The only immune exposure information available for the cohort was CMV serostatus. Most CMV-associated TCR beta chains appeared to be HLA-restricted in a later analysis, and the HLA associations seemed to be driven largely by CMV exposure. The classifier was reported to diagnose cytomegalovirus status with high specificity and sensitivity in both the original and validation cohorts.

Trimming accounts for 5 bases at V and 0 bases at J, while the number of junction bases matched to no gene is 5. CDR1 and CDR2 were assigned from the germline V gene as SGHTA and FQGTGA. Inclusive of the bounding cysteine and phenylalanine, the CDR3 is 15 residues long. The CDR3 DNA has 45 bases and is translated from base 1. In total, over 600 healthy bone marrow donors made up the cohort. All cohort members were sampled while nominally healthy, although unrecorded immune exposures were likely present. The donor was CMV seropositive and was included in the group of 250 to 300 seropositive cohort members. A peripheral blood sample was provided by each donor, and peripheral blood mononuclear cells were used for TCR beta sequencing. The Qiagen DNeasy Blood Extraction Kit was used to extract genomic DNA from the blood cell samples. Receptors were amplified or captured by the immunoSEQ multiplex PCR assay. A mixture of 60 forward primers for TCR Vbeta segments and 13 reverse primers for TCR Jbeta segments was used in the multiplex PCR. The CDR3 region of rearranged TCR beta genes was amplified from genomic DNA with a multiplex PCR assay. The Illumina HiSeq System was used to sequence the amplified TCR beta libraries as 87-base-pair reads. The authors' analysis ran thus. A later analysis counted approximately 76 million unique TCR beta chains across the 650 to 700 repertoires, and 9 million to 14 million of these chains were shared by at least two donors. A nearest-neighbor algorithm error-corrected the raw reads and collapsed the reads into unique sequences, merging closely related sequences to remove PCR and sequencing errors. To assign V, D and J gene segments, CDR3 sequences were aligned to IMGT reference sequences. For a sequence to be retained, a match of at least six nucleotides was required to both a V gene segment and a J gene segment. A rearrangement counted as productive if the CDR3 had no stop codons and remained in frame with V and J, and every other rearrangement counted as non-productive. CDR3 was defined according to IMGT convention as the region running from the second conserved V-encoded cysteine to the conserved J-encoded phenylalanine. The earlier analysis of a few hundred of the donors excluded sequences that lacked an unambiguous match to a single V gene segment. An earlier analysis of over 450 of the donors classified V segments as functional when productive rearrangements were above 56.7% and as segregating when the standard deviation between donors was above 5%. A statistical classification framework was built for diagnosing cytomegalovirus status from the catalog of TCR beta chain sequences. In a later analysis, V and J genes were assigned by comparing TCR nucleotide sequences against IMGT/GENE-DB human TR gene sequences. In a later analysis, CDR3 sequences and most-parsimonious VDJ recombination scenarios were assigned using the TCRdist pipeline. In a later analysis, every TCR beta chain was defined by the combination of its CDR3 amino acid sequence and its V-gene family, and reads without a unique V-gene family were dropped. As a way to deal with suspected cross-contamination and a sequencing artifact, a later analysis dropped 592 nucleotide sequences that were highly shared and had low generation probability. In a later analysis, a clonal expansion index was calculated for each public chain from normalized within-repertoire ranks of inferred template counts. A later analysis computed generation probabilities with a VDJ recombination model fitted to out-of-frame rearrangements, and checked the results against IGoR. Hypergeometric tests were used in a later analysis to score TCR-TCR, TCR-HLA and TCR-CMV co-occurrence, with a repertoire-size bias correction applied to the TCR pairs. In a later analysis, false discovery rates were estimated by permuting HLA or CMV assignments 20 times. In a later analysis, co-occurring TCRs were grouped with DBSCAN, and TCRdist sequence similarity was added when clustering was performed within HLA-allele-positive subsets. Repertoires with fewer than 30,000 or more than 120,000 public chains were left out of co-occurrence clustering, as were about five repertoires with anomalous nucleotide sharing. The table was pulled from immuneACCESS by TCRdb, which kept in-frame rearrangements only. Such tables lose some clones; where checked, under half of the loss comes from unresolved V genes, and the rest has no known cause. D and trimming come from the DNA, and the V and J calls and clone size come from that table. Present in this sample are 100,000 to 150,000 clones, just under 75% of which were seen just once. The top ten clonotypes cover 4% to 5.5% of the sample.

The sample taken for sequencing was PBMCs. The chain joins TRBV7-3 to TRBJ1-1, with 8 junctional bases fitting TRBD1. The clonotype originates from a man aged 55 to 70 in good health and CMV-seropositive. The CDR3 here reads CASSPQGDMNTEAFF. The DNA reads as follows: TGTGCCAGCAGCCCACAGGGGGACATGAACACTGAAGCTTTCTTT. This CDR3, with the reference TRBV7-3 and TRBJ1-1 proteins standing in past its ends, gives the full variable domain GAGVSQTPSNKVTEKGKYVELRCDPISGHTALYWYRQSLGQGPEFLIYFQGTGAADDSGLPNDRFFAVRPEGSVSTLKIQRTERGDSAVYLCASSPQGDMNTEAFFGQGTRLTVV.